This T cell receptor beta chain was sequenced in a study of blood T cells in healthy people across ages. Sample-barcoded 5' priming and a J-beta primer mix drove a second PCR of roughly 6 to 12 cycles. Each CDR3 protein gets one entry after TCRdb re-called the 5' RACE reads with MiXCR. The sample contains 2 million or so distinct CDR3 sequences, around half of which appear only once. Unmatched junction bases numbered 7, after V lost 5 bases and J lost 4 bases. CDR1 and CDR2 from the germline V gene are SQVTM and ANQGSEA. This CDR3 is 13 amino acids long. This clonotype was seen a few times. The sequence was obtained from a woman in her forties in good health. The chain is built from TRBV29-1 and TRBJ1-1; 7 bases are a match to TRBD1. Material: blood. The CDR3 protein is CSVLGQVPTEAFF. CDR3 in DNA: TGCAGCGTTCTAGGACAGGTTCCCACTGAAGCTTTCTTT.